This T cell receptor (beta chain) was sequenced in a study of blood T cell repertoires in COVID-19. Study-wide context: Acute and convalescent COVID-19 samples came from the United States, Italy and Spain. PBMCs, B-cell-depleted T cells, or T cells were the source of the cDNA or gDNA that made up the material.

Enrolled through a virtual design, the participants were between roughly 18 and 95 years of age and came from under 25 US areas. Generated by immunoSEQ multiplex PCR, the TCRdb table keeps only in-frame clones and is missing some. This table has some 250,000 clones, approximately 86% appearing once. CDR1 and CDR2 (germline): MNHEY, SMNVEV (reference sequence). Trimming took 3 bases from V and 0 from J; bases not matched to a gene: 2. The CDR3 length is 14 residues. Sequencing was carried out using PBMCs or T cells enriched from blood (not recorded which). This chain joins TRBV27 and TRBJ2-7; 7 positions agree with TRBD1. The sequence came from a woman aged 40 to 49 with acute COVID-19. For the CDR3, the DNA is TGTGCCAGCAGTTTTGGGACAGACTCCTACGAGCAGTACTTC. This gives the protein CASSFGTDSYEQYF.